Listed below are T cell receptor beta chains from one sample, sequenced in a study of esophageal squamous cell carcinoma under preoperative chemotherapy. TCRdb reprocessed the PCR reads with MiXCR, giving one entry per CDR3 protein. The data contain roughly 12,000 distinct CDR3 sequences, roughly 50% of them singletons. Sample collection occurred from a patient given preoperative chemotherapy. These receptors were taken from a human donor with esophageal squamous cell carcinoma. The donor label of this sample is uncertain. Both conserved end residues are part of each CDR3. A D gene is named only where the DNA matches it firmly. Expanded clones are given a class, and other clones once, few, many or no size at all.

CASRGQGAGGTGEQYF TGTGCCAGCAGGGGCCAAGGTGCGGGAGGAACGGGCGAGCAGTACTTC TRBV6-1 TRBD2 TRBJ2-7 large
CAGGPGGGDAETQYF TGTGCCGGGGGGCCCGGGGGAGGTGACGCAGAGACGCAGTATTTC TRBV10-3 . TRBJ2-5 .
CASSEGWGTGKQYF TGTGCCAGCAGTGAAGGATGGGGCACCGGGAAGCAGTATTTT TRBV6-1 . TRBJ2-3 .
CASTQAPLMIEQYF TGTGCCAGCACACAGGCCCCTCTAATGATCGAGCAGTACTTC TRBV6-1 . TRBJ2-7 .
CASRGGQVKNIQYF TGTGCGAGCAGAGGGGGACAGGTCAAAAACATTCAGTACTTC TRBV6-6 TRBD1 TRBJ2-4 .
CASTYSYRFF TGTGCCAGCACCTATAGCTACCGGTTCTTC TRBV6-1 . TRBJ2-1 .
CGVEGGRAKDMQYF TGTGGCGTGGAGGGGGGGAGAGCCAAAGATATGCAGTACTTC TRBV10-3 . TRBJ2-4 .
CASREFWGRYTDTQYF TGTGCCAGCAGGGAATTTTGGGGACGCTACACAGATACCCAGTATTTT TRBV6-1 . TRBJ2-3 .
CASSNTSGRRNEQYF TGTGCCAGCAGCAATACTAGCGGGAGAAGAAATGAGCAGTACTTC TRBV7-3 TRBD2 TRBJ2-7 many
CASVPVDLSTGELFF TGTGCCAGCGTCCCCGTGGATTTGAGCACAGGTGAGCTGTTTTTT TRBV6-1 . TRBJ2-2 .
CASSESARGADYTQYF TGTGCCAGCAGTGAATCGGCTAGGGGAGCCGACTATACGCAGTATTTC TRBV6-1 . TRBJ2-4 .
CASSEPLQDLGAKNIQYF TGTGCCAGCAGTGAACCTTTGCAGGACCTGGGGGCCAAAAACATTCAGTACTTC TRBV6-1 . TRBJ2-4 .
CASLEGGRGKDTQYF TGTGCCAGTCTCGAGGGGGGGAGGGGCAAAGATACTCAGTATTTT TRBV6-1 . TRBJ2-3 once
CASSHGQASTGERFF TGTGCCAGCAGCCACGGGCAGGCGAGCACCGGGGAGCGGTTTTTT TRBV6-1 . TRBJ2-2 .
CAGSSAGLGDGDQNIQYF TGTGCCGGCAGTTCCGCGGGCTTGGGGGACGGTGACCAAAACATTCAGTACTTC TRBV6-8 . TRBJ2-4 .
CASSLGVADLNEQFF TGTGCTAGCAGCTTAGGTGTTGCAGACTTAAATGAGCAGTTCTTC TRBV7-7 . TRBJ2-1 few
CASSDSGTSEYNEQYF TGCGCCAGCAGTGATAGCGGGACTAGCGAGTATAATGAGCAGTACTTC TRBV10-1 TRBD2 TRBJ2-7 once
CASSLRAEQYF TGTGCCAGCAGTCTGAGGGCCGAGCAGTACTTC TRBV7-2 . TRBJ2-7 .
CASRGLAGGDDELFF TGTGCCAGCAGGGGATTAGCGGGAGGAGACGATGAGCTGTTCTTT TRBV9 TRBD2 TRBJ2-1 .
CASSYSSGLGSEQFF TGTGCCAGCAGTTACTCGTCCGGACTAGGGAGCGAGCAGTTCTTC TRBV6-5 TRBD2 TRBJ2-1 .
CASSLNWETEAFF TGTGCCAGCAGCTTAAACTGGGAAACTGAAGCTTTCTTT TRBV7-2 . TRBJ1-1 .
CASSLTGPTGELFF TGTGCCAGCAGCCTAACAGGGCCCACCGGGGAGCTGTTTTTT TRBV7-8 . TRBJ2-2 .
CASSEPPKGSYGYTF TGTGCCAGCAGTGAACCCCCAAAGGGATCCTATGGCTACACCTTC TRBV6-1 . TRBJ1-2 .
CASSLYSSGTSYEQYF TGTGCCAGCAGCTTATATAGTAGCGGGACCTCCTACGAGCAGTACTTC TRBV7-2 TRBD2 TRBJ2-7 many
CAGRGDINTQYF TGTGCGGGGAGGGGAGACATAAATACGCAGTACTTT TRBV10-3 TRBD2 TRBJ2-3 .
CASSLGREGVGELFF TGTGCCAGCAGCCTGGGACGGGAAGGTGTCGGGGAGCTGTTTTTT TRBV7-6 . TRBJ2-2 medium-sized
CASSLSGGEQYF TGTGCCAGCAGCTTATCCGGGGGCGAGCAGTACTTC TRBV7-9 . TRBJ2-7 .
CASSDMSGINEQYF TGTGCCAGCAGCGACATGAGCGGGATAAATGAGCAGTACTTC TRBV6-1 TRBD2 TRBJ2-5 .
CASRAGDSYNEQFF TGTGCCAGCAGGGCAGGGGACTCCTACAATGAGCAGTTCTTC TRBV6-1 . TRBJ2-1 .
CASSYSSGTEQFF TGTGCCAGCAGTTACTCGAGTGGGACTGAGCAGTTCTTC TRBV6-5 . TRBJ2-1 .
CASSPGGGGEKLFF TGTGCCAGCAGTCCCGGCGGGGGGGGTGAAAAACTGTTTTTT TRBV7-2 . TRBJ1-4 .
CASKQGESPFHEQYF TGTGCCAGCAAACAGGGAGAGAGTCCTTTCCACGAGCAGTACTTC TRBV6-1 . TRBJ2-7 medium-sized
CATSGWQANNEQFF TGTGCCACCAGTGGATGGCAGGCTAACAATGAGCAGTTCTTC TRBV24-1 . TRBJ2-1 few
CASSSQGVGNTIYF TGTGCCAGCAGCTCACAGGGGGTTGGAAACACCATATATTTT TRBV6-1 TRBD1 TRBJ1-3 .
CSADSRGIPYNEQYF TGCAGTGCTGACTCCAGGGGGATACCCTACAATGAGCAGTACTTC TRBV20-1 TRBD1 TRBJ2-5 once
CASSERAGGMCAKNMQYF TGTGCCAGCAGTGAGAGGGCCGGGGGGATGTGTGCCAAAAACATGCAGTACTTC TRBV6-1 TRBD2 TRBJ2-4 .
CASNLAGGTGELFF TGCGCCAGCAACCTAGCGGGAGGCACCGGGGAGCTGTTTTTT TRBV10-2 TRBD2 TRBJ2-2 .
CVRGVRAANTQYF TGTGTCAGGGGTGTGAGAGCGGCAAACACGCAGTATTTT TRBV6-1 . TRBJ2-3 .
CAGSGTSGRETQYF TGTGCGGGCAGCGGGACTAGCGGGAGAGAGACGCAGTACTTT TRBV6-1 TRBD2 TRBJ2-5 .
CARGPGGKDTQYF TGTGCCAGGGGGCCGGGGGGCAAAGATACGCAGTATTTC TRBV6-1 . TRBJ2-3 .
CAGCTGLETQYF TGTGCCGGGTGCACAGGGTTGGAGACGCAGTACTTT TRBV10-3 . TRBJ2-3 .
CASSYRGQFQETQYF TGTGCCAGCAGTTATCGCGGACAGTTCCAAGAGACCCAGTACTTC TRBV6-5 . TRBJ2-5 many
CASGEAMGAKNTQYF TGCGCCAGCGGTGAGGCGATGGGTGCCAAAAACACTCAGTATTTC TRBV10-1 . TRBJ2-4 .
CASSEGLGGGAQETQYF TGTGCCAGCAGTGAGGGTCTAGGGGGAGGGGCCCAAGAGACGCAGTACTTC TRBV6-1 . TRBJ2-4 .
CASTTEWAGELFF TGTGCCAGCACCACTGAGTGGGCCGGGGAGCTGTTTTTT TRBV7-2 . TRBJ2-2 few
CARGAEAKDMQYF TGTGCCAGGGGCGCGGAGGCCAAAGATATGCAGTACTTC TRBV6-1 . TRBJ2-4 .
CASFNKGQFF TGTGCCAGCTTCAACAAAGGGCAGTTCTTC TRBV27 . TRBJ2-1 medium-sized
CASSPLAKNIQYF TGTGCCAGCAGCCCTCTAGCCAAAAACATTCAGTACTTC TRBV7-2 . TRBJ2-4 many
CASSPTVRNEQYF TGTGCCAGCAGCCCAACTGTCAGGAATGAGCAGTACTTC TRBV11-3 . TRBJ2-7 .
CASSRSDYNEQYF TGTGCCAGCAGCCGCTCGGATTACAATGAGCAGTACTTC TRBV7-2 . TRBJ2-7 medium-sized
CASSLVAGADNELFF TGTGCCAGCAGCTTGGTGGCGGGAGCGGACAATGAGCTGTTTTTC TRBV7-2 TRBD2 TRBJ2-1 .
CASSRLAGGRGDTQYF TGTGCCAGCAGTCGACTAGCGGGGGGCCGGGGGGATACGCAGTATTTT TRBV7-2 TRBD2 TRBJ2-3 many
CASSQGLAVWDEQFF TGTGCCAGCAGCCAAGGACTAGCGGTCTGGGATGAGCAGTTCTTC TRBV14 TRBD2 TRBJ2-1 .
CAISEGQGLEKLFF TGTGCCATCAGTGAGGGACAGGGACTTGAAAAACTGTTTTTT TRBV10-3 TRBD1 TRBJ1-4 few
CASSELGGCSTDTQYF TGTGCCAGCAGTGAATTGGGGGGGTGCTCCACAGACACGCAGTACTTT TRBV6-1 TRBD2 TRBJ2-3 few
CASSLREDSYEQYF TGTGCCAGCAGTTTGAGGGAAGACTCCTACGAGCAGTACTTC TRBV27 . TRBJ2-7 .
CASSSGTGSYNEQFF TGTGCCAGCAGCTCCGGGACAGGGTCCTACAATGAGCAGTTCTTC TRBV7-6 TRBD1 TRBJ2-1 .
CASSLESSGNTEAFF TGTGCCAGCAGCTTAGAGTCCTCGGGGAACACTGAAGCTTTCTTT TRBV7-9 . TRBJ1-1 .
CASRKAGSTDTQYF TGTGCCAGCAGAAAAGCGGGGAGCACAGATACGCAGTATTTT TRBV6-1 TRBD2 TRBJ2-3 .
CASSQGQRLGGYTF TGTGCCAGCAGCCAAGGACAGCGACTAGGGGGCTACACCTTC TRBV6-1 . TRBJ1-2 many